One and the same sample provided the 23 T cell receptor beta chains below, sequenced in a study of cytomegalovirus exposure and HLA in healthy donors. 60 Vbeta and 13 Jbeta primers were used in PCR. Using immunoSEQ multiplex PCR, the repertoire was profiled, and TCRdb retains in-frame clones only, with some absent. The sample lists approximately 190,000 clones; roughly 87% were seen once. The sample consisted of PBMCs. The source is a boy aged 2 to 9 in good health and CMV-seronegative.

This rearrangement joins TRBV19 to TRBJ1-2; 9 bases are shared with TRBD1. Trimming removed 5 bases from V and 8 bases from J; junction bases left unmatched: 9. The CDR3 loop spans 14 amino acids. CDR1 LNHDA and CDR2 SQIVND come from the germline V gene (reference sequence). The CDR3 spells CASSLRTGAYGYTF. The CDR3 DNA follows: TGTGCCAGTAGTCTTCGGACAGGGGCTTACGGCTACACCTTC.

On this clone: Germline is not matched at one junction end, which may reflect a read error. The V and J genes are TRBV4-1 and TRBJ2-5, with 7 bases that match TRBD2. This CDR3 comprises 18 residues. Germline V gene lookup returns CDR1 MGHRA and CDR2 YSYEKL. CDR3 DNA sequence: TGCGCCAGCGGCCAAGAAGGGGTTAGACTAGCCCCGGGGGAGACCCAGTACTTC. Amino acid sequence: CASGQEGVRLAPGETQYF.

The V gene is TRBV5-1, the J gene TRBJ2-4; 8 bases match TRBD2. Germline V gene data show CDR1 as SGHRS and CDR2 as YFSETQ. The CDR3 is made up of 16 amino acids. Trimming cost V 4 bases and J 0 bases; bases outside gene matches: 6. The CDR3, as DNA: TGCGCCAGCAGCAACGGGGGGGGGCTAGCCAAAAACATTCAGTACTTC. Protein: CASSNGGGLAKNIQYF.

The rearrangement joins TRBV29-1 to TRBJ2-4; TRBD2 is a possible D gene (5 bases). The V end lost 0 bases, the J end lost 8 bases, and 14 bases lay between the germline ends. CDR1 and CDR2 from the germline V gene are SQVTM and ANQGSEA. CDR3 length: 14 amino acids. The chain's CDR3 is CSVEDGTGVDIQYF. For the CDR3, the DNA is TGCAGCGTTGAAGATGGCACCGGGGTAGACATTCAGTACTTC. Supplemented by reference TRBV29-1 and TRBJ2-4, the full variable domain reads SAVISQKPSRDICQRGTSLTIQCQVDSQVTMMFWYRQQPGQSLTLIATANQGSEATYESGFVIDKFPISRPNLTFSTLTVSNMSPEDSSIYLCSVEDGTGVDIQYFGAGTRLSVL.

Written as DNA, the CDR3 is TGTGCCAGCAGCTTGGACAGGGACTACGAGCAGTACTTC. Translated: CASSLDRDYEQYF. The rearrangement joins TRBV5-6 to TRBJ2-7, with D possibly being TRBD1 (6 bases). CDR1 and CDR2 (germline): SGHDT, YYEEEE. The CDR3 has 13 residues. V lost 0 bases and J 3 bases, leaving 7 bases between the germline ends.

This clone showed up just a few times. A read error may account for a junction end that differs from germline. J is TRBJ1-1 and V is TRBV5-4; D is unresolved. CDR1 is SGHNT, CDR2 YYREEE, per germline (reference sequence). The CDR3 sequence is 15 residues long. The CDR3 DNA reads as TGTGCCAGCAGTTTGGGTGCGGGAGGCCCCCTAGAAGCTTTCTTT. Residues: CASSLGAGGPLEAFF.

Turning to this clone: Mismatch with germline at one junction end may stem from a read error. The chain has TRBV11-1 and TRBJ1-1; D is possibly TRBD1 (5 bases). Germline CDR1 reads SGHAT; CDR2 reads FQDESV (reference sequence). CDR3 length equals 15 residues. The CDR3 here is CASSLAGLPNAEAFF. The CDR3, as DNA: TGTGCCAGCAGCTTAGCGGGGCTCCCGAACGCTGAAGCTTTCTTT.

The chain is built from TRBV4-2 and TRBJ2-7; D gene ambiguous. This CDR3 region has 13 residues. V was cut by 4 bases and J by 5 bases, with 12 bases left in between. Per the germline V gene, CDR1 is LGHNA and CDR2 is YNFKEQ. CDR3 protein: CASSPTFSHEQYF. The CDR3 region has the DNA TGTGCCAGCAGCCCCACCTTTAGCCACGAGCAGTACTTC.

The rearrangement joins TRBV28 to TRBJ1-4; TRBD1 aligns across 9 bases. The V and J ends lost 6 bases and 10 bases, in that order; junction bases with no gene match: 9. Germline CDR1 reads MDHEN; CDR2 reads SYDVKM. This CDR3 has 14 amino acids. CDR3 sequence reads: CASSLGDRVGKLFF. CDR3 nucleotide sequence: TGTGCCAGCAGCTTGGGGGACAGGGTAGGAAAACTGTTTTTT.

The CDR3 loop is CASSVGGGEQFF. For the CDR3, the DNA is TGTGCCAGCAGCGTAGGAGGTGGTGAGCAGTTCTTC. The gene calls are TRBV9 and TRBJ2-1; no firm D call. The V and J ends lost 0 bases and 9 bases respectively, with 7 bases between them. This CDR3 spans 12 amino acids. CDR1 is SGDLS, CDR2 YYNGEE, per germline.

The chain has TRBV30 and TRBJ2-1, with 8 nucleotides matching TRBD1. J was trimmed by 3 bases and V by 1 base; bases with no gene match: 11. This CDR3 contains 17 residues. Per the germline V gene, CDR1 is GTSNPN and CDR2 is SVGIG (reference sequence). CDR3 protein: CAWSGASPGTGYNEQFF. The CDR3 DNA follows: TGTGCCTGGAGTGGGGCGAGTCCCGGGACAGGCTACAATGAGCAGTTCTTC.

This clone came up once. The V and J genes are TRBV6-5 and TRBJ2-7; 9 positions match TRBD1. Germline lookup yields CDR1 MNHEY and CDR2 SVGAGI. V was pared by 4 bases and J by 7 bases, with 14 bases of the junction left unmatched. The CDR3 covers 16 residues. The CDR3 reads CASSLLPGQGEREQYF. CDR3 DNA sequence: TGTGCCAGCAGTTTGCTACCGGGACAGGGAGAGCGGGAGCAGTACTTC.

The chain employs TRBV19 and TRBJ2-3, with TRBD2 matching 14 bases. V shed 3 bases, J shed 6 bases, and the junction held 2 bases outside the gene matches. CDR3 size: 15 residues. The V gene's germline CDR1 is LNHDA and CDR2 SQIVND (reference sequence). The CDR3 coding sequence is TGTGCCAGTAGTATGGGACTAGCGGGGGTTGATACGCAGTATTTT. It translates to CASSMGLAGVDTQYF.

Comments on this clone: This CDR3 is also generated by other DNA sequences in the sample. V usage is TRBV28 and J usage is TRBJ2-7; 10 bases align to TRBD2. CDR1 is MDHEN and CDR2 is SYDVKM in the germline V gene. The CDR3 is 14 amino acids. J lost 0 bases, V lost 4 bases, and 0 bases had no gene match. The CDR3 sequence is CASSSSGSSYEQYF. The CDR3 DNA follows: TGTGCCAGCAGTTCTAGCGGGAGCTCCTACGAGCAGTACTTC.

The chain joins TRBV6-4 to TRBJ2-3; TRBD2 aligns across 9 bases. Per the germline V gene, CDR1 is MRHNA and CDR2 is SNTAGT. The CDR3 is made up of 14 amino acids. After removal of 5 bases from V and 3 bases from J, the junction contained 3 bases not matched to a gene. Here the CDR3 DNA reads TGTGCCAGCAGTCCGACTAGCGGAACAGATACGCAGTATTTT. Its translation is CASSPTSGTDTQYF.

CDR3: CASSVTSGVTDTQYF. DNA for the CDR3: TGCGCCAGCAGCGTGACTAGCGGAGTCACAGATACGCAGTATTTT. This sequence joins TRBV5-1 and TRBJ2-3, with 9 bases lining up with TRBD2. The V gene's germline CDR1 is SGHRS and CDR2 YFSETQ. The CDR3 consists of 15 residues. Germline trimming cut 4 bases from V and 2 bases from J; bases unmatched to any gene: 5.

The V call is TRBV5-1, the J call TRBJ2-1; 7 nucleotides match TRBD1. CDR1 is SGHRS, CDR2 YFSETQ, per germline. The CDR3 runs to 14 residues. V shed 2 bases and J 5 bases; nucleotides not matched to a gene: 4. The CDR3 here is CASSFTGAHNEQFF. The CDR3 DNA reads TGCGCCAGCAGCTTCACAGGGGCCCACAATGAGCAGTTCTTC.

This chain uses TRBV7-9 with TRBJ2-3; perhaps TRBD1 as D (6 bases). The CDR3 sequence is 14 residues long. Trimming removed 6 bases at V and 2 bases at J, with 12 bases between. Germline V lookup: CDR1 SEHNR, CDR2 FQNEAQ (reference sequence). In DNA, the CDR3 is TGTGCCAGCAGTCCCTGGGGGCCCACAGATACGCAGTATTTT. Its translation is CASSPWGPTDTQYF.

The DNA for the CDR3 is TGTGCCAGCAGTGAAATGGAGGGAGGGGTTCGGTATAATTCACCCCTCCACTTT. This sequence encodes CASSEMEGGVRYNSPLHF. This chain links TRBV6-1 with TRBJ1-6; D perhaps matches TRBD1 (5 bases). The V end was cut by 2 bases, the J end by 4 bases, with 18 bases between. Germline CDR1 reads MNHNS; CDR2 reads SASEGT. This CDR3 comprises 18 residues.

The V and J genes are TRBV7-9 and TRBJ1-3; 7 bases match TRBD1. The CDR3 runs 17 residues. J gave up 4 bases and V 4 bases, and 13 bases lay outside the gene matches. The V gene's germline CDR1 is SEHNR and CDR2 FQNEAQ (reference sequence). Written as DNA, the CDR3 is TGTGCCAGCAGCTCGACCGTAACAGGGGTAGCCGGAAACACCATATATTTT. This encodes CASSSTVTGVAGNTIYF.

The V call is TRBV11-2, the J call TRBJ2-5; 7 bases map to TRBD2. The CDR3 loop spans 16 amino acids. Germline V gives CDR1 SGHAT, CDR2 FQNNGV. Trimming took 5 bases from V and 3 from J; bases not matched to a gene: 12. This CDR3 reads CASSHRDYWQEETQYF. In nucleotides, the CDR3 is TGTGCCAGCAGCCACCGGGACTATTGGCAAGAAGAGACCCAGTACTTC. The full variable domain, its missing parts supplied by reference TRBV11-2 and TRBJ2-5, is EAGVAQSPRYKIIEKRQSVAFWCNPISGHATLYWYQQILGQGPKLLIQFQNNGVVDDSQLPKDRFSAERLKGVDSTLKIQPAKLEDSAVYLCASSHRDYWQEETQYFGPGTRLLVL.

This chain connects TRBV11-2 to TRBJ2-2; 9 bases fit TRBD1. J gave up 7 bases and V 6 bases, and 12 bases lay outside the gene matches. CDR3 length: 16 amino acids. Germline CDR1 SGHAT, CDR2 FQNNGV. Here the CDR3 DNA reads TGTGCCAGCAGGCCACCCGGGACAGGGATCGACGGGGAGCTGTTTTTT. Its translation is CASRPPGTGIDGELFF.

The CDR3 DNA is TGCGCCAGCAGCTTGTCAGGGGCGCGACTCTACGAGCAGTACTTC. The encoded protein is CASSLSGARLYEQYF. This chain joins TRBV5-1 and TRBJ2-7; a possible D gene is TRBD1 (6 bases). Germline values: CDR1 SGHRS, CDR2 YFSETQ. CDR3 length: 15 amino acids. V lost 1 base and J 3 bases, leaving 14 bases between the germline ends.